This is a list of T cell receptor beta chains from one sample in a study of shared clonotypes between healthy human individuals. Only in-frame clones appear in the TCRdb table, and some are missing; sequencing was by immunoSEQ multiplex PCR. This sample has around 2.1 million clones, with under 95% found just once. Material: naive CD8+ T cells from PBMCs. Receptors originate from a man between 18 and 29 years old in good health. Some clones in this sample may be carry-over from other donors' samples. Both conserved end residues are part of each CDR3. Fields, in order: V gene, clone size, D gene, J gene, CDR3 protein, CDR3 DNA. D genes are given only for firm matches. A row's size may be missing; if present it is once, few, many or a size class.

TRBV5-1,-,-,TRBJ1-1,CASSLGFREGTEAFF,TGCGCCAGCAGCTTGGGTTTCAGGGAGGGTACTGAAGCTTTCTTT
TRBV7-9,once,TRBD2,TRBJ2-7,CASRSSGLAGVAYEQYF,TGTGCCAGCAGATCATCGGGACTAGCGGGAGTGGCCTACGAGCAGTACTTC
TRBV7-6,-,-,TRBJ2-7,CASSTETRPAEQYF,TGTGCCAGCAGCACCGAGACGCGACCTGCCGAGCAGTACTTC
TRBV11-2,-,TRBD2,TRBJ2-1,CASSFPRGGPLRQFF,TGTGCCAGCAGCTTCCCTCGGGGAGGGCCCCTAAGGCAGTTCTTC
TRBV27,-,-,TRBJ2-1,CASSLGHPLSYNEQFF,TGTGCCAGCAGTTTGGGGCACCCCCTATCCTACAATGAGCAGTTCTTC
TRBV5-4,-,-,TRBJ1-2,CASSWPGRPNYGYTF,TGTGCCAGCAGCTGGCCGGGGAGGCCTAACTATGGCTACACCTTC
TRBV10-3,-,-,TRBJ2-7,CAISAPEGMEQYF,TGTGCCATCAGTGCGCCCGAAGGGATGGAGCAGTACTTC
TRBV13,-,TRBD2,TRBJ2-2,CASSTYGTSGRNTGELFF,TGTGCCAGCAGCACATACGGGACTAGCGGGAGGAACACCGGGGAGCTGTTTTTT
TRBV7-6,-,-,TRBJ2-5,CASSLVGKPYYQETQYF,TGTGCCAGCAGCTTAGTAGGCAAACCATATTACCAAGAGACCCAGTACTTC
TRBV20-1,-,-,TRBJ1-2,CSASDSYGYTF,TGCAGTGCTTCGGACAGCTATGGCTACACCTTC
TRBV7-9,-,-,TRBJ2-5,CASSSLGPEGETQYF,TGTGCCAGCAGCTCCCTCGGACCAGAGGGCGAGACCCAGTACTTC
TRBV29-1,-,TRBD1,TRBJ2-5,CSVEASGGVLGETQYF,TGCAGCGTTGAAGCCTCAGGGGGCGTCCTGGGGGAGACCCAGTACTTC
TRBV14,-,TRBD2,TRBJ2-1,CASSMPSGAYNEQFF,TGTGCCAGCAGCATGCCTAGCGGGGCCTACAATGAGCAGTTCTTC
TRBV6-1,-,-,TRBJ1-5,CASRGRRYSNQPQHF,TGTGCCAGCAGAGGACGGAGATATAGCAATCAGCCCCAGCATTTT
TRBV6-6,-,-,TRBJ2-7,CASSPGPSTDYEQYF,TGTGCCAGCAGTCCCGGGCCGTCGACAGATTACGAGCAGTACTTC
TRBV11-1,-,TRBD1,TRBJ2-3,CASSRPGTGGTDTQYF,TGTGCCAGCAGTCGGCCCGGGACAGGGGGCACAGATACGCAGTATTTT
TRBV7-9,once,-,TRBJ2-3,CASSLSATDTQYF,TGTGCCAGCAGCTTATCAGCGACAGATACGCAGTATTTT
TRBV7-9,-,-,TRBJ1-1,CASSLSVNTEAFF,TGTGCCAGCAGCTTAAGCGTGAACACTGAAGCTTTCTTT
TRBV19,-,TRBD1,TRBJ1-5,CASRSDRGLYSNQPQHF,TGTGCCAGTAGATCCGACAGGGGACTTTATAGCAATCAGCCCCAGCATTTT
TRBV4-3,-,-,TRBJ2-6,CASSQDLGARGANVLTF,TGCGCCAGCAGCCAGGACTTGGGGGCGCGAGGGGCCAACGTCCTGACTTTC
TRBV30,-,TRBD1,TRBJ2-1,CAWTSSHRGYNEQFF,TGTGCCTGGACCTCCTCTCACAGGGGCTACAATGAGCAGTTCTTC
TRBV5-4,-,-,TRBJ2-1,CASSFFPRSAELNEQFF,TGTGCCAGCAGCTTCTTTCCCCGGTCGGCGGAGCTAAATGAGCAGTTCTTC
TRBV7-8,-,TRBD2,TRBJ2-1,CASFLGTSGGNEQFF,TGTGCCAGCTTTTTGGGGACTAGCGGGGGCAATGAGCAGTTCTTC
TRBV9,once,-,TRBJ2-7,CASSVGGKDEQYF,TGTGCCAGCAGCGTAGGAGGGAAGGACGAGCAGTACTTC
TRBV6-5,-,-,TRBJ2-1,CASSQGQQSYNEQFF,TGTGCCAGCAGCCAAGGACAGCAATCCTACAATGAGCAGTTCTTC
TRBV7-9,-,TRBD1,TRBJ1-2,CASSLSSQGAEGYTF,TGTGCCAGCAGCTTATCGAGTCAGGGGGCTGAGGGCTACACCTTC
TRBV19,-,-,TRBJ1-1,CASRGRDTTRDTEAFF,TGTGCCAGTAGGGGACGGGACACGACTCGTGACACTGAAGCTTTCTTT
TRBV5-1,-,-,TRBJ2-7,CASSPDSTYEQYF,TGCGCCAGCAGCCCGGACTCAACCTACGAGCAGTACTTC
TRBV5-1,-,-,TRBJ2-1,CASSISGDGYNEQFF,TGCGCCAGCAGCATCTCGGGCGATGGGTACAATGAGCAGTTCTTC
TRBV19,-,-,TRBJ2-7,CASSTHGGPYEQYF,TGTGCCAGTAGTACCCACGGGGGACCCTACGAGCAGTACTTC
TRBV27,once,TRBD2,TRBJ2-1,CASSFGREGYNEQFF,TGTGCCAGCAGTTTTGGGCGGGAGGGCTACAATGAGCAGTTCTTC
TRBV5-1,once,TRBD2,TRBJ2-1,CASSSKIRLAGGPGEQFF,TGCGCCAGCAGCTCCAAAATCAGACTAGCGGGAGGGCCCGGTGAGCAGTTCTTC
TRBV9,-,TRBD1,TRBJ1-1,CASSPGTGGGTEAFF,TGTGCCAGCAGTCCCGGGACAGGGGGTGGAACTGAAGCTTTCTTT
TRBV6-4,-,-,TRBJ1-1,CASSDAARGESEAFF,TGTGCCAGCAGTGACGCGGCCAGGGGAGAATCTGAAGCTTTCTTT
TRBV27,-,TRBD2,TRBJ2-1,CASSLKREGGFF,TGTGCCAGCAGTTTAAAGCGGGAGGGAGGGTTCTTC
TRBV2,-,TRBD1,TRBJ1-3,CASSKRQGARNTIYF,TGTGCCAGCAGTAAAAGACAGGGGGCGCGAAACACCATATATTTT
TRBV10-3,-,-,TRBJ1-2,CAISESKKGFGDYGYTF,TGTGCCATCAGTGAGTCCAAAAAGGGCTTCGGGGACTATGGCTACACCTTC
TRBV4-3,-,-,TRBJ1-2,CVSSQPFGARDGYTF,TGCGTCAGCAGCCAACCGTTTGGCGCTCGAGATGGCTACACCTTC
TRBV28,-,-,TRBJ2-7,CASSLSNEQYF,TGTGCCAGCAGTTTATCTAACGAGCAGTACTTC
TRBV7-9,-,-,TRBJ2-5,CASSLGPQPLGETQYF,TGTGCCAGCAGCTTAGGGCCCCAACCTTTAGGGGAGACCCAGTACTTC
TRBV10-3,-,-,TRBJ1-1,CAISVTGTLNTEAFF,TGTGCCATCAGTGTCACCGGGACGCTGAACACTGAAGCTTTCTTT
TRBV4-1,-,TRBD2,TRBJ2-2,CASSLPLAGPSTGELFF,TGCGCCAGCAGCCTCCCCCTAGCGGGCCCATCCACCGGGGAGCTGTTTTTT
TRBV7-9,-,-,TRBJ2-2,CASSPDRTANTGELFF,TGTGCCAGCAGCCCTGACCGGACGGCGAACACCGGGGAGCTGTTTTTT
TRBV28,-,-,TRBJ2-3,CASSSRTPRDTQYF,TGTGCCAGCAGTTCGAGGACGCCAAGGGATACGCAGTATTTT
TRBV9,-,-,TRBJ2-1,CASSVDGLYNEQFF,TGTGCCAGCAGCGTGGACGGCCTATACAATGAGCAGTTCTTC
TRBV13,-,-,TRBJ2-5,CASSKGLLETQYF,TGTGCCAGCAGCAAAGGACTACTGGAGACCCAGTACTTC
TRBV9,-,-,TRBJ1-3,CASSVSPASSAIYF,TGTGCCAGCAGCGTAAGCCCGGCCTCCTCCGCCATATATTTT
TRBV19,-,-,TRBJ1-1,CASNDRPIMNTEAFF,TGTGCCAGTAATGACAGGCCTATTATGAACACTGAAGCTTTCTTT
TRBV29-1,-,TRBD2,TRBJ2-1,CSVDPRLAGVNEQFF,TGCAGCGTTGACCCGCGTCTAGCGGGAGTTAATGAGCAGTTCTTC
TRBV6-6,-,-,TRBJ2-7,CASSYSNSPYEQYF,TGTGCCAGCAGTTACTCGAACTCTCCCTACGAGCAGTACTTC
TRBV25-1,-,TRBD1,TRBJ1-6,CASSGDRYPPNSPLHF,TGTGCCAGCAGTGGGGACAGGTACCCCCCCAATTCACCCCTCCACTTT